The 10 T cell receptor beta chains in this list originate from one sample, sequenced in a study of long-term antiretroviral therapy in people with HIV. The run of the v3.0 immunoSEQ assay was at survey level. Profiling relied on immunoSEQ multiplex PCR, and the TCRdb table lists in-frame clones only, not all of them. The sample contains approximately 21,000 clones, 82% of which appear only once. The source was unsorted PBMCs, collected 0.3 years after starting antiretroviral therapy. All receptors come from a man over 45 with HIV.

This clone came up a few times. The chain links TRBV19 to TRBJ1-5; D not certain. The germline V and J ends were trimmed by 7 bases and 1 base, with 11 bases remaining between them. CDR3 size: 14 residues. Per the germline V gene, CDR1 is LNHDA and CDR2 is SQIVND (reference sequence). In nucleotides, the CDR3 is TGTGCCAGTAAGAGAGGGCACAGCAATCAGCCCCAGCATTTT. Encoded protein: CASKRGHSNQPQHF. The full variable domain, in which reference TRBV19 and TRBJ1-5 provide the parts outside the CDR3, is DGGITQSPKYLFRKEGQNVTLSCEQNLNHDAMYWYRQDPGQGLRLIYYSQIVNDFQKGDIAEGYSVSREKKESFPLTVTSAQKNPTAFYLCASKRGHSNQPQHFGDGTRLSIL.

This chain joins TRBV2 and TRBJ1-5; D gene ambiguous. The CDR3 spans 18 residues. Germline CDR1 SNHLY, CDR2 FYNNEI. V was pared by 7 bases and J by 2 bases, with 24 bases between. This chain's CDR3 is CASTPKHDGRRGNQPQHF. In nucleotides, the CDR3 is TGTGCCAGCACCCCTAAACATGATGGCCGGCGGGGCAATCAGCCCCAGCATTTT. Combining the CDR3 with reference TRBV2 and TRBJ1-5 gives the whole variable domain EPEVTQTPSHQVTQMGQEVILRCVPISNHLYFYWYRQILGQKVEFLVSFYNNEISEKSEIFDDQFSVERPDGSNFTLKIRSTKLEDSAMYFCASTPKHDGRRGNQPQHFGDGTRLSIL.

The chain uses TRBV7-9 and TRBJ1-4; 10 bases are shared with TRBD1. Looked up from germline, CDR1 is SEHNR and CDR2 is FQNEAQ (reference sequence). Losses at the gene ends were 1 base for V and 5 bases for J; bases not matched to a gene: 13. CDR3 length equals 19 residues. The CDR3 loop is CASSLVVYDRGRSNEKLFF. Written as DNA, the CDR3 is TGTGCCAGCAGCTTAGTGGTTTATGACAGGGGGCGTTCAAATGAAAAACTGTTTTTT.

The chain links TRBV10-2 to TRBJ2-7; D is possibly TRBD1 or TRBD2 (5 bases each). Germline values: CDR1 WSHSY, CDR2 SAAADI. This CDR3 spans 13 amino acids. The V end lost 2 bases, the J end lost 2 bases, and 7 bases lay between the germline ends. The CDR3 coding sequence is TGCGCCAGCAGTGAGCGAGGGGCCTACGAGCAGTACTTC. Translating gives CASSERGAYEQYF.

V and J are TRBV7-2 and TRBJ2-7, with 9 positions matching TRBD2. V lost 1 base to trimming and J lost 3 bases; unmatched junction nucleotides: 4. The CDR3 has 15 amino acids. Germline CDR1 SGHTA, CDR2 FQGNSA. The CDR3: CASSLVGAGGYEQYF. DNA of the CDR3: TGTGCCAGCAGCTTAGTTGGAGCGGGAGGCTACGAGCAGTACTTC.

The gene calls are TRBV27 and TRBJ2-2, with a tentative D call TRBD1 (7 bases). Germline V lookup: CDR1 MNHEY, CDR2 SMNVEV (reference sequence). The CDR3 is 16 residues long. V dropped 2 bases and J dropped 5 bases, with 15 bases sitting between them. CDR3 protein: CASSLKAQGRTGELFF. Written as DNA, the CDR3 is TGTGCCAGCAGTTTAAAGGCACAGGGGAGGACCGGGGAGCTGTTTTTT.

The V call is TRBV27, the J call TRBJ2-7; D may be TRBD2 (5 bases). There are 15 residues in the CDR3. Trimming removed 0 bases at V and 0 bases at J, with 9 bases between. CDR1 is MNHEY, CDR2 SMNVEV, per germline (reference sequence). The CDR3 DNA reads as TGTGCCAGCAGTTTATCGTCGGGGTACTCCTACGAGCAGTACTTC. Protein product: CASSLSSGYSYEQYF.

This clone was detected a few times. V and J are TRBV4-1 and TRBJ2-1; D is perhaps TRBD2 (6 bases). The ends were cut back, 0 bases at V and 5 bases at J, with 8 bases in the middle. This CDR3 is built from 14 residues. Per the germline V gene, CDR1 is MGHRA and CDR2 is YSYEKL. For the CDR3, the DNA is TGCGCCAGCAGCCAAGAGGGACTTCACAATGAGCAGTTCTTC. It translates to CASSQEGLHNEQFF.

The sample holds one count of this clone. This rearrangement joins TRBV5-5 to TRBJ2-2, with D uncertain. Per the germline V gene, CDR1 is SGHKS and CDR2 is YYEKEE (reference sequence). Trimming stripped 4 bases from V and 4 bases from J, with 11 bases between. This CDR3 is built from 14 residues. In DNA form, the CDR3 reads TGTGCCAGCAGCGCGGCGAGAGCCACCGGGGAGCTGTTTTTT. Its translation: CASSAARATGELFF.

The chain is built from TRBV28 and TRBJ2-5; possibly TRBD1 for D (5 bases). CDR3 length: 16 amino acids. Between the trimmed V and J ends, which lost 3 bases and 0 bases, there was a span of 14 bases. Germline V lookup: CDR1 MDHEN, CDR2 SYDVKM. The CDR3: CASSFMDNNYQETQYF. As DNA, the CDR3 is TGTGCCAGCAGTTTTATGGACAACAATTACCAAGAGACCCAGTACTTC.